The next 3 T cell receptor beta chains were all read from a single sample in a study of T cell responses to AZD1222 COVID-19 vaccine. Clones were sequenced by immunoSEQ multiplex PCR, and TCRdb holds only the in-frame ones, with some missing. Here the sample spans 60,000 or so clones, about 79% being singletons. The material sequenced was peripheral blood, taken on day 0 of AZD1222 vaccination. The receptor set was obtained from an adult in good health.

This clone appeared once. The genes are TRBV7-8 and TRBJ2-2; 7 bases are shared with TRBD2. Germline V lookup: CDR1 SGHVS, CDR2 FQNEAQ. The CDR3 sequence is 17 residues long. V was pared by 1 base and J by 0 bases, with 5 bases of the junction left unmatched. CDR3 bases: TGTGCCAGCAGCTTAGTAGCTAGCGGAGCGAACACCGGGGAGCTGTTTTTT. Residues: CASSLVASGANTGELFF.

The chain carries TRBV7-9 and TRBJ2-7; the match to TRBD2 covers 7 bases. Per germline, CDR1 SEHNR and CDR2 FQNEAQ (reference sequence). V lost 10 bases and J lost 2; bases outside the gene matches: 11. The CDR3 loop spans 14 amino acids. Written as DNA, the CDR3 is TGTGCCACAATTTCGGGGGGTCCACCCTACGAGCAGTACTTC. It translates to CATISGGPPYEQYF.

V and J are TRBV5-1 and TRBJ2-3; D uncertain. Germline-derived CDR1 and CDR2 are SGHRS and YFSETQ. The germline V and J ends were trimmed by 0 bases and 5 bases, with 10 bases remaining between them. The CDR3 totals 14 residues. Here the CDR3 DNA reads TGCGCCAGCAGCTTGGCGTCGGGTGGAGATACGCAGTATTTT. Amino acid sequence: CASSLASGGDTQYF. Supplemented by reference TRBV5-1 and TRBJ2-3, the full variable domain reads KAGVTQTPRYLIKTRGQQVTLSCSPISGHRSVSWYQQTPGQGLQFLFEYFSETQRNKGNFPGRFSGRQFSNSRSEMNVSTLELGDSALYLCASSLASGGDTQYFGPGTRLTVL.